The clone carrying this TCR beta chain was picked up a small number of times. Its target is not known. A library of TCRbeta sequences, prepared with unique molecular identifiers, was generated. One entry per CDR3 protein, called by TCRdb with MiXCR from the PCR reads. The sample records 600,000 to 800,000 distinct CDR3 sequences, around 13% being singletons. The junction had 12 bases not matched to a gene; V was cut back by 5 bases and J by 9 bases. There are 15 residues in the CDR3. Germline V lookup: CDR1 MDHEN, CDR2 SYDVKM. These data are taken from a study of T-cell reconstitution after alpha-beta-depleted transplantation in children. Notes on the study in general: One year after transplant, T-cell counts and diversity came mostly from newly produced T cells. Several hundred rapidly expanded clones from non-depleted graft cells reportedly supplied alpha-beta T cells about two months post-transplant.

The chain recombines TRBV28 with TRBJ2-1; TRBD2 agrees at 8 bases. This TCR was recovered from a girl aged 2 to 10 with congenital amegakaryocytic thrombocytopenia, due to receive a stem cell transplant. Sequencing used PBMCs, obtained before TCRalphabeta/CD19-depleted stem cell transplant. CDR3 in DNA: TGTGCCAGCAGTCCGAAAGGTAGCGGGATTTTTGAGCAGTTCTTC. Its translation: CASSPKGSGIFEQFF. The full variable domain, in which reference TRBV28 and TRBJ2-1 provide the parts outside the CDR3, is DVKVTQSSRYLVKRTGEKVFLECVQDMDHENMFWYRQDPGLGLRLIYFSYDVKMKEKGDIPEGYSVSREKKERFSLILESASTNQTSMYLCASSPKGSGIFEQFFGPGTRLTVL.